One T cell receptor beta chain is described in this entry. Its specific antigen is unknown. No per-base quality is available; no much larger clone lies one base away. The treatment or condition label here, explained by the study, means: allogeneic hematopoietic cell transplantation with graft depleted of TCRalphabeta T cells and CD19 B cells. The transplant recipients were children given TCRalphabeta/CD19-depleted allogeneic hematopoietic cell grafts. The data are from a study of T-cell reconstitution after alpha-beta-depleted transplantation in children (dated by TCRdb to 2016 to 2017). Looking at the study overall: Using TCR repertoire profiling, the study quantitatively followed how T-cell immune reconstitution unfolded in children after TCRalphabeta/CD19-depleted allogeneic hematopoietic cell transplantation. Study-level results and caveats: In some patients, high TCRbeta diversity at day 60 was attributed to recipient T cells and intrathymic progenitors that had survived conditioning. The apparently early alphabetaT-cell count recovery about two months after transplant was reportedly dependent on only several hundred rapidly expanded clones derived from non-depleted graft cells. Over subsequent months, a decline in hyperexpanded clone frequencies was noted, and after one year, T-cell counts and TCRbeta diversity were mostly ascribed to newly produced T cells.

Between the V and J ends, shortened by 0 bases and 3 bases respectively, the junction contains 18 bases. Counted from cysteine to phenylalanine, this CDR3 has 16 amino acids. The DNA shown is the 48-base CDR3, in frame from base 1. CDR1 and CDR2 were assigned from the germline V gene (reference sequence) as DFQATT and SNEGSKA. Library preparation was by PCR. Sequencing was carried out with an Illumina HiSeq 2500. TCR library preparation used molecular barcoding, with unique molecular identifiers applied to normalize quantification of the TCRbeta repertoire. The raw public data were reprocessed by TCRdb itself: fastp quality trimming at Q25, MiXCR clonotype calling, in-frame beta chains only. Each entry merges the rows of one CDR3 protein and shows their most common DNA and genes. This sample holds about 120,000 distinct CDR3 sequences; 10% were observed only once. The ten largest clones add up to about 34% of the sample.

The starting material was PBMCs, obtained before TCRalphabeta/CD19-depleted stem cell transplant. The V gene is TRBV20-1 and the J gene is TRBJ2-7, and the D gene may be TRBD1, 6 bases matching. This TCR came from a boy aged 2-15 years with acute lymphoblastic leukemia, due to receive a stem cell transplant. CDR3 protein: CSARDPVGHNFYEQYF. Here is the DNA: TGCAGTGCTAGAGATCCCGTGGGACACAACTTCTACGAGCAGTACTTC.